This T cell receptor (beta chain) was found in a study of cytomegalovirus exposure and HLA in healthy donors. The study, taken as a whole, reports: Being productive about 87% or about 30% of the time was typical of most TCR beta V segments in an earlier analysis. With DRB1 most and HLA-C fewest, TCR association rates differed between HLA loci in a later analysis.

The PCR had 60 Vbeta and 13 Jbeta primers. Assay: immunoSEQ multiplex PCR; the TCRdb copy retains only in-frame clones and omits some. The sample has 150,000 to 200,000 clones, about three quarters seen once. Note on this clone: The antigen remains undetermined. Other DNA sequences in this sample translate to the same CDR3.

The receptor comes from a man between 18 and 35 years old in good health and CMV-seropositive. The specimen was PBMCs.

The CDR3 DNA is TGTGCCTGGAACCGGGTTTCTAACACTGAAGCTTTCTTT. This gives the protein CAWNRVSNTEAFF. This chain links TRBV30 with TRBJ1-1; D gene ambiguous. This CDR3 has 13 residues. V was cut by 4 bases and J by 2 bases, with 11 bases left in between. Germline values: CDR1 GTSNPN, CDR2 SVGIG (reference sequence). The full variable domain, completed using reference TRBV30 and TRBJ1-1, is SQTIHQWPATLVQPVGSPLSLECTVEGTSNPNLYWYRQAAGRGLQLLFYSVGIGQISSEVPQNLSASRPQDRQFILSSKKLLLSDSGFYLCAWNRVSNTEAFFGQGTRLTVV.